This TCR beta chain came from a study of cytomegalovirus exposure and HLA in healthy donors (TCRdb year 2017). Broadly, across the study: In an earlier analysis of around 540 of the donors, under 300 Gb of sequence data and 117 million unique TCR beta sequences from about 190 million T cells were reported. A later analysis re-examined previously published TCR beta repertoires from more than 600 donors and added high-resolution HLA genotyping to investigate patterns of TCR occurrence. Approximately 310 gigabases of sequencing data and tens of millions of unique TCR sequences were included in an early release covering roughly 700 HLA-typed donors. Along with the roughly 670-subject first cohort, a separate validation cohort of more than 90 different subjects was used. Among the approximately 400 genotyped donors, approximately 76% belonged to the genetic ancestry cluster associated with self-reported Caucasian donors. The study profiled the T cell repertoires of hundreds of subjects by immunosequencing and related them to cytomegalovirus serostatus. Among some 400 genotyped donors of the cohort, an average of approximately 220,000 unique TCR beta nucleotide sequences was sequenced per donor, of which roughly 18% were non-productive. An earlier analysis of 587 of the donors used high-throughput TCR beta sequencing to judge whether each TCR beta V gene segment behaved as functional or pseudogenic. Genome-wide SNP genotypes for about 55% of the roughly 670 donors were used in a later genetic analysis, which treated that subset as a discovery cohort. Four to six DR-DQ haplotypes were handled as single units for association and clustering because linkage in the cohort was strong. Alongside the repertoire data, information on donor age, sex, ethnicity and CMV serostatus was compiled. To predict cytomegalovirus infection status, the study brought together high-throughput TCR immunosequencing, statistical association of individual TCRs with disease status, and machine learning. Rather than using new phenotypic data, the later analysis identified candidate immune exposures from TCR beta sequences and from how often those sequences occurred across donors. The aim of the study was to test whether cataloging public T cell receptors could identify signatures of past pathogen exposure. Typing coverage varied by locus: about 620-630 donors for A, B, C, DRB1 and DQB1; approximately 560 for DQA1; around 610 for DPA1; roughly 470 for DPB1. Both class I and class II loci were covered by HLA typing, at four-digit resolution. All discovery cohort repertoires had been generated using a single sequencing platform.

In total, around 600 healthy bone marrow donors made up the cohort. At the time of sampling, every cohort member was nominally healthy, though immune exposures that went unrecorded were likely present. The donor was CMV seronegative and belonged to the group of approximately 320 seronegative cohort members. A peripheral blood sample was collected from each donor, and TCR beta sequencing was performed on peripheral blood mononuclear cells. The Qiagen DNeasy Blood Extraction Kit was used to extract genomic DNA from the blood cell samples. The receptor library was made with the immunoSEQ multiplex PCR assay. For the multiplex PCR, a mixture combining 60 forward primers for TCR Vbeta segments and 13 reverse primers for TCR Jbeta segments was used. The CDR3 region of rearranged TCR beta genes was amplified from genomic DNA by a multiplex PCR assay. The Illumina HiSeq System was used to sequence the amplified TCR beta libraries as 87-base-pair reads. Per the source publication's procedure: A later analysis tallied roughly 78 million unique TCR beta chains across the 640 or so repertoires, and approximately 9.9 million of those chains were shared by two or more donors. To remove PCR and sequencing errors, raw reads were error-corrected and collapsed into unique sequences using a nearest-neighbor algorithm that merged closely related sequences. V, D and J gene segments were assigned by aligning CDR3 sequences to IMGT reference sequences. Each retained sequence needed at least a six-nucleotide match to both a V gene segment and a J gene segment. A rearrangement was called productive if the CDR3 had no stop codons and remained in frame with V and J, and every other rearrangement was called non-productive. Following IMGT convention, CDR3 was defined as the stretch from the second conserved V-encoded cysteine to the conserved J-encoded phenylalanine. The earlier analysis of about 570 of the donors excluded any sequence lacking an unambiguous match to a single V gene segment. An earlier analysis of 550 to 650 of the donors classified V segments as functional when productive rearrangements were above 56.7% and as segregating when the standard deviation between donors was above 5%. To diagnose cytomegalovirus status from the catalog of TCR beta chain sequences, a statistical classification framework was built. In a later analysis, V and J genes were assigned by comparing TCR nucleotide sequences against IMGT/GENE-DB human TR gene sequences. In a later analysis, CDR3 sequences and most-parsimonious VDJ recombination scenarios were assigned using the TCRdist pipeline. A later analysis defined each TCR beta chain by its CDR3 amino acid sequence plus V-gene family, and excluded reads lacking a unique V-gene family. As a way to deal with suspected cross-contamination and a sequencing artifact, a later analysis dropped 450 to 600 nucleotide sequences that were highly shared and had low generation probability. In a later analysis, a clonal expansion index for each public chain was calculated from normalized within-repertoire ranks of inferred template counts. Generation probabilities in a later analysis came from a VDJ recombination model fitted to out-of-frame rearrangements, and those results were checked against IGoR. In a later analysis, hypergeometric tests were used to score TCR-TCR, TCR-HLA and TCR-CMV co-occurrence, with a repertoire-size bias correction applied to TCR pairs. In a later analysis, false discovery rates were estimated by permuting HLA or CMV assignments 20 times. In a later analysis, co-occurring TCRs were grouped using DBSCAN, with TCRdist sequence similarity added in when clustering inside HLA-allele-positive subsets. Repertoires with fewer than 30,000 or more than 120,000 public chains, plus five repertoires with anomalous nucleotide sharing, were excluded from co-occurrence clustering. TCRdb stores this immuneACCESS table with in-frame sequences only. Part of the clones is absent; in the studies checked, under half of the shortfall reflects unresolved V genes, and no reason is known for the rest. V and J calls and clone size come straight from that table; D and trimming were deduced from the DNA. In all, the sample holds some 130,000 clones, and nearly 80% of those were seen once. 0.85% to 1.4% of the sample is in the top ten clones.

This clone was recorded once. Its antigen is not yet known. Per-base qualities were not stored, and no clone one base away is much larger. The research as a whole found: The earlier analysis of some 560 of the donors excluded about 16 rarely observed V segments, including chromosome 9 orphons, because counts were too low. In a later genetic analysis, a missense DCLRE1C variant was associated with V-gene and J-gene trimming of TCR beta chains, and the association was replicated in an independent cohort. A further reported finding was that TCR beta sequences accurately predicted the HLA-A and HLA-B alleles for most subjects in the first cohort. A group of highly shared sequence variants was considered likely to be a technical artifact of the sequencing pipeline. A later analysis found that HLA-associated TCR beta chains were more clonally expanded and had lower generation probabilities than equally common non-associated chains. In both the original and validation cohorts, the classifier was reported to diagnose cytomegalovirus status with high specificity and sensitivity. A later analysis reported that several top co-occurrence clusters appeared linked to parvovirus B19, influenza, CMV and Epstein-Barr virus. The only immune exposure information available for the cohort was CMV serostatus. Because HLA typing was unavailable for some donors at each locus, only the typed subset was used in association tests. The cohort was sequenced for TCR beta chains only, and without alpha or paired-chain data the features that could be detected were limited. The authors suggested that the approach could potentially be generalized to other disease states and immunological phenotypes. According to a later analysis, TCR association rates differed among HLA loci, with DRB1 alleles showing the most associated TCRs and HLA-C alleles showing the fewest. Roughly uniform sequencing depth across donors was assumed in presence/absence analyses, although this assumption may not hold. Most CMV-associated TCR beta chains appeared to be HLA-restricted in a later analysis, and the HLA associations seemed to be driven largely by CMV exposure. A total of 150 or so TCR beta chains were listed by the study as associated with cytomegalovirus. In an earlier analysis of approximately 600 of the donors, most TCR beta V segments were observed in productive rearrangements about 87% or about 30% of the time, broadly matching IMGT annotations. Specific HLA alleles were associated with 15,000 to 20,000 TCR beta sequences at a false discovery rate of 0.05 in a later analysis. When HLA alleles, especially DR and DQ, strongly co-occurred, TCR associations were difficult to assign to individual alleles. Correlated functional status among segregating V segments might be attributable to linkage disequilibrium, but an unknown experimental factor could not be ruled out. A later genetic analysis reported fewer N-insertions in productive TCRs among donors in an Asian-associated ancestry cluster than the roughly 720-donor mean. Across donors, most TCR sequences were observed very rarely, whereas some public TCRs were present in many individuals. Three of the identified cytomegalovirus-associated TCR beta chains were confirmed in vitro to be specific for cytomegalovirus antigens.

Sequenced: PBMCs. The receptor was derived from a male donor in good health and CMV-seronegative.

The bases are TGTGCCAGCAGTGCCTCCGGGACACTAGAATACAATGAGCAGTTCTTC. It encodes CASSASGTLEYNEQFF. The V gene is TRBV6-1 and the J gene is TRBJ2-1; a tentative D match to TRBD1 spans 6 bases. Inclusive of the bounding cysteine and phenylalanine, the CDR3 is 16 residues long. The retained sequence is limited to the CDR3, 48 bases, with the frame set at the first base. V sheds 4 bases and J sheds 4 bases, leaving 17 bases between their ends. From a lookup of the germline V gene, CDR1 and CDR2 are MNHNS and SASEGT.